This record concerns one T cell receptor beta chain sequence. What it binds is not known. Assay used: immunoSEQ multiplex PCR; TCRdb lists only in-frame clones, some missing. Found here are roughly 180,000 clones, around 89% of them singletons; the top ten hold about 6.9%. This CDR3 comprises 15 residues. Germline V gene data show CDR1 as SGHTS and CDR2 as YDEGEE. The V gene lost 4 bases and the J gene lost 4 bases, with 17 bases spanning the gap. The data were obtained in a study of T cell responses to AZD1222 COVID-19 vaccine. Study findings and constraints: Donors skewed white British and female; clonal diversity was possibly underestimated.

The receptor's source is an adult in good health. The V call is TRBV5-8, the J call TRBJ1-2, with no clear D. The input for sequencing was peripheral blood, taken on day 0 of AZD1222 vaccination. The CDR3 bases are TGTGCCAGCAGCCCCGGGTTGGGTGACGTCTATGGCTACACCTTC. Translated: CASSPGLGDVYGYTF.